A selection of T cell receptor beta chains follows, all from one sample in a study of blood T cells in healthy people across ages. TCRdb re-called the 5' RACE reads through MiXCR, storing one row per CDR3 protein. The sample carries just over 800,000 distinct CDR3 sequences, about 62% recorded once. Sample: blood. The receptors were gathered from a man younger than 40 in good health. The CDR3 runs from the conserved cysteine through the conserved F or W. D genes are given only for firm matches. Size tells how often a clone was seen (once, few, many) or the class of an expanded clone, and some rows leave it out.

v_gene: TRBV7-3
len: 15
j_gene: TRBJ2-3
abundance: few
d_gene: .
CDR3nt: TGTGCCAGCAGCCCGACCCACGGTGGCACAGATACGCAGTATTTT
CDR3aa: CASSPTHGGTDTQYF

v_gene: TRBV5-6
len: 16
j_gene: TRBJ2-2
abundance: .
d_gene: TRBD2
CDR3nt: TGTGCCAGCTCTCTCCCCAGCGGGGGTCGGACCGGGGAGCTGTTTTTT
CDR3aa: CASSLPSGGRTGELFF

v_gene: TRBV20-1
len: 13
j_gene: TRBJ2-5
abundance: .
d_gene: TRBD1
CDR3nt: TGCAGTGCTGGGACAGGTCCTGTAGAGACCCAGTACTTC
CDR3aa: CSAGTGPVETQYF

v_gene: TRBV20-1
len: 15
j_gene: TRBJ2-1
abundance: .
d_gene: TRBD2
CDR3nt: TGCAGTGCTAGGAGACTAGCGGGGGTTCACAAGGAGCAGTTCTTC
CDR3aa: CSARRLAGVHKEQFF

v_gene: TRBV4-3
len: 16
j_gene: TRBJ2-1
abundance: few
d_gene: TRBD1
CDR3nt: TGCGCCAGCAGCCAAGAGACGGGACAGGTAAACAATGAGCAGTTCTTC
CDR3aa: CASSQETGQVNNEQFF

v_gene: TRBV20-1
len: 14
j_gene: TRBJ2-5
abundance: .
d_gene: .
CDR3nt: TGCAGTGCTAGTAGACCGGGGTTCCCAGAGACCCAGTACTTC
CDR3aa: CSASRPGFPETQYF

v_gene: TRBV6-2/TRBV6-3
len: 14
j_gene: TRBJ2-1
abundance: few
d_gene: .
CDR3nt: TGTGCCAGCTTTGGGGGGGGCCTAGGTAATGAGCAGTTCTTC
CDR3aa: CASFGGGLGNEQFF

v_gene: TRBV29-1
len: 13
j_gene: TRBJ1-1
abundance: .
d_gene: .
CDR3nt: TGCAGCGTTGAAGGTGGTGAGGGAGGAAAAGCTTTCTTT
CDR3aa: CSVEGGEGGKAFF

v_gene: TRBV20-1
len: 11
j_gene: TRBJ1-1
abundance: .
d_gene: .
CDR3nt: TGCAGTGCTAGGAGGGAGACTGAAGCTTTCTTT
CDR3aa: CSARRETEAFF

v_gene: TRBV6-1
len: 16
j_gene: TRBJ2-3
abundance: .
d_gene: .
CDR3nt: TGTGCCAGCAGTGAAGACCGAAGCTCTCTCGCAGATACGCAGTATTTT
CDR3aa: CASSEDRSSLADTQYF

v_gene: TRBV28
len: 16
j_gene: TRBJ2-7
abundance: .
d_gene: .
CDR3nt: TGTGCCAGCAGAACCTACCGGGACGGGAAAACCTACGAGCAGTACTTC
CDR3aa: CASRTYRDGKTYEQYF

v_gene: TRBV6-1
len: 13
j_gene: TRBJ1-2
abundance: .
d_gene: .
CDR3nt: TGTGCCGCCCCGGGGGTTCGAATTGATGGCTACACCTTC
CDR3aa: CAAPGVRIDGYTF

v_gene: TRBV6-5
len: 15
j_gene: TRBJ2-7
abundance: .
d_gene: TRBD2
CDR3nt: TGTGCCAGCAGTTATTCCACTAGCGGAACCTACGAGCAGTACTTC
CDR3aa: CASSYSTSGTYEQYF

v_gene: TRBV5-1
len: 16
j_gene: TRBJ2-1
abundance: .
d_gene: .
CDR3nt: TGCGCCAGCAGCTTGGATGGCCAGCCGGAATACAATGAACAGTTCTTC
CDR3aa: CASSLDGQPEYNEQFF

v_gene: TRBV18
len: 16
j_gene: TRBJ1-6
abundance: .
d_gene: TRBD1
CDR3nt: TGTGCCAGCTCACCGGTCCGGGACAGGGAGAATTCACCCCTCCACTTT
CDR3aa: CASSPVRDRENSPLHF

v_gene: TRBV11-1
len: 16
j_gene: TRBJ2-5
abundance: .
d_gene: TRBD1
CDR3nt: TGTGCCAGCAGCTTAGGATTGGGACAGGGGCAAGAGACCCAGTACTTC
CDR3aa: CASSLGLGQGQETQYF

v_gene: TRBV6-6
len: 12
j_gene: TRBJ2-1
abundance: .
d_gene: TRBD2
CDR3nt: TGTGCTAGCGGGAGGACGAGGAATGAGCAGTTCTTC
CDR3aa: CASGRTRNEQFF

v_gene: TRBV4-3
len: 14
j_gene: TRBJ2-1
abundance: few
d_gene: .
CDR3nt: TGCGCCAGCAGCCAGGGCGGGCTCGGCAATGAGCAGTTCTTC
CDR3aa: CASSQGGLGNEQFF

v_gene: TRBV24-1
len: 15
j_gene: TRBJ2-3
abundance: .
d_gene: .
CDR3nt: TGTGCCACCAGTAAAGGGCAGACAAGCACAGATACGCAGTATTTT
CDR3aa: CATSKGQTSTDTQYF

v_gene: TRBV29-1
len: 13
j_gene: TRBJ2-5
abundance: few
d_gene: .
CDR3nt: TGCAGCGTCGACGGGCTGATGGGAGAGACCCAGTACTTC
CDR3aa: CSVDGLMGETQYF

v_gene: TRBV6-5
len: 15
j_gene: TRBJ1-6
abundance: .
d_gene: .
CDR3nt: TGTGCCAGCAGTTACTCAGCAGGTTCGAGTTCACCCCTCCACTTT
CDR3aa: CASSYSAGSSSPLHF

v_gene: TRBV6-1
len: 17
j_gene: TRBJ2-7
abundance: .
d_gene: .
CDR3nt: TGTGCCAGCAGTGCGCTCACAGGGGGGGTACCTGTCTACGAGCAGTACTTC
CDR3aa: CASSALTGGVPVYEQYF

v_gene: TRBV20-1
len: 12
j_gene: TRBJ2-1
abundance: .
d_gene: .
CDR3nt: TGCAGTGCTCCCCCCCCTGGCGGTGAGCAGTTCTTC
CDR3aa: CSAPPPGGEQFF

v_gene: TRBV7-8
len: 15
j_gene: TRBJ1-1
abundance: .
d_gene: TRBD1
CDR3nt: TGTGCCAGCAGCTTAGGAGGGGGCGGGGGAACTGAAGCTTTCTTT
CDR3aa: CASSLGGGGGTEAFF

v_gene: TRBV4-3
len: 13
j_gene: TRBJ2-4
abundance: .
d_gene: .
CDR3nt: TGCGCCAGCAGCCAGGGGGTCCGGGGGCCTCAGTACTTC
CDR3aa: CASSQGVRGPQYF

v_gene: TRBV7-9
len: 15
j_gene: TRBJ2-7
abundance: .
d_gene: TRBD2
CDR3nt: TGTGCCAGCAGCTACATAGCGGGGACCTCCTACGAGCAGTACTTC
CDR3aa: CASSYIAGTSYEQYF

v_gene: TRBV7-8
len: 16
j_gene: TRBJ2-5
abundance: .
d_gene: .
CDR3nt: TGTGCCAGCAGCTTATGGGCCGAGGGGGGCCAGGAGACCCAGTACTTC
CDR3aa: CASSLWAEGGQETQYF

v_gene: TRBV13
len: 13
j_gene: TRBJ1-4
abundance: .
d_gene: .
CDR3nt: TGTGCCAGCAGCTTCAAGTATAATGAAAAACTGTTTTTT
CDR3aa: CASSFKYNEKLFF

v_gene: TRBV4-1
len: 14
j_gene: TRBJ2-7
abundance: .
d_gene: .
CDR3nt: TGCGCCAGCAGCCACCAGAGACGGACGTACGAGCAGTACTTC
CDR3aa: CASSHQRRTYEQYF

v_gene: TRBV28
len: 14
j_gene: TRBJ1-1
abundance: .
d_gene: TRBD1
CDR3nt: TGTGCCAGCAGCCCGACAGGGGGCTTGGCTGAAGCTTTCTTT
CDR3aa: CASSPTGGLAEAFF

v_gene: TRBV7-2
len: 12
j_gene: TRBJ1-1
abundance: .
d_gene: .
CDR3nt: TGTGCCAGCAGCTTATCCGGGGGGGATGCTTTCTTT
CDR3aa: CASSLSGGDAFF

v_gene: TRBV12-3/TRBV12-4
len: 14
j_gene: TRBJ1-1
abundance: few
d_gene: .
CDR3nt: TGTGCCAGCAGTTTCCAGGGAGGGAGCACTGAGGCTTTCTTT
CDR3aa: CASSFQGGSTEAFF

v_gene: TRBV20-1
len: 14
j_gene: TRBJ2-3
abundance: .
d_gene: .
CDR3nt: TGCAGTGCTAGTCCGGGGACCCGCACAGATACGCAGTATTTT
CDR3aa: CSASPGTRTDTQYF

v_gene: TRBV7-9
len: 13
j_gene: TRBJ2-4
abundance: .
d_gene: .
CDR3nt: TGTGCCAGCAGTAGCTTAGCCAAAAACATTCAGTACTTC
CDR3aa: CASSSLAKNIQYF

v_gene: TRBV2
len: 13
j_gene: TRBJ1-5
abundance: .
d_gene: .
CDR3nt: TGTGCCAGCAGTGTTGCCAGCAATCAGCCCCAGCATTTT
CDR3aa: CASSVASNQPQHF

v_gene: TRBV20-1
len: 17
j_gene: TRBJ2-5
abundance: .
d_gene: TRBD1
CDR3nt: TGCAGTGCTAGGACCCCCTTGGGACAGGGGGCCCAAGAGACCCAGTACTTC
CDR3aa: CSARTPLGQGAQETQYF

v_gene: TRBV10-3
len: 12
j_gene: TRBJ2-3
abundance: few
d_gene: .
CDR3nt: TGTGCCATCAGTGATAGTGCAGATACGCAGTATTTT
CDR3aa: CAISDSADTQYF

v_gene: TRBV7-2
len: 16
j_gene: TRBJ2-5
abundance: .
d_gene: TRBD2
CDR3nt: TGTGCCAGCAGCTCCGGGGTAGCGGGGGGACAAGAGACCCAGTACTTC
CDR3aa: CASSSGVAGGQETQYF

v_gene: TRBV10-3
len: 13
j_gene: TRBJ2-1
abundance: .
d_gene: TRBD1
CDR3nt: TGTGCCTCTGCCCAGGGGGTAGACAATGAGCAGTTCTTC
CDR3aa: CASAQGVDNEQFF

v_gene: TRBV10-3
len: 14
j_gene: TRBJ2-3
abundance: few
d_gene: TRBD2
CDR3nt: TGTGCCATCAGGAGGACTAGCGGGACAGATACGCAGTATTTT
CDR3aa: CAIRRTSGTDTQYF

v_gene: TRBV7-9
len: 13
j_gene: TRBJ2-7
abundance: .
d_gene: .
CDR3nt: TGTGCCAGCAGCTCTGTAAGGCTCTACGAGCAGTACTTC
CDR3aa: CASSSVRLYEQYF

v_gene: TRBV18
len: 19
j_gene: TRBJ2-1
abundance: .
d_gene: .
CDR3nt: TGTGCCGGCTCACAACAGGATTCCGCCTACTTTCTACAGGGCAATGAGCAGTTCTTC
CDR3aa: CAGSQQDSAYFLQGNEQFF

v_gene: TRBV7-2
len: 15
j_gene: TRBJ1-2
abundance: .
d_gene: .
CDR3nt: TGTGCCAGCAGCTTAGTCAACGGACCTAACTATGGCTACACCTTC
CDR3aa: CASSLVNGPNYGYTF

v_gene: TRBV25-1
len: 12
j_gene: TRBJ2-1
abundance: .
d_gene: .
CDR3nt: TGTGCCAGTCAGGTCTCCTACAATGAGCAGTTCTTC
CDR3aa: CASQVSYNEQFF

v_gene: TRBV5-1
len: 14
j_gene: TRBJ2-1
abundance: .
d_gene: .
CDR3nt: TGCGCCAGCAACCGGGACGGCAACTACAATGAGCAGTTCTTC
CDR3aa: CASNRDGNYNEQFF

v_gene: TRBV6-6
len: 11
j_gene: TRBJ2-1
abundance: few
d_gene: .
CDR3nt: TGTGCCAGCAGTAGGGCTAATGAGCAGTTCTTC
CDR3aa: CASSRANEQFF

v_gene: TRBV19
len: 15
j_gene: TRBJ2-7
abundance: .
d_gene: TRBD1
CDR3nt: TGTGCCAGTAGTCATGGGACAGGCCTACCCTACGAGCAGTACTTC
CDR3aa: CASSHGTGLPYEQYF

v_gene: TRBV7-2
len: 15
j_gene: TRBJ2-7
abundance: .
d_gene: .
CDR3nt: TGTGCCAGCAGCTTAGGGGGTCAGCTGAACTACGAGCAGTACTTC
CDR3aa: CASSLGGQLNYEQYF

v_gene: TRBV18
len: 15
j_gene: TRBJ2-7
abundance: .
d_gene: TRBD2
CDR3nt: TGTACCAGCTCACCTTTAGCGGGGGGGCCATACGAGCAGTACTTC
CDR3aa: CTSSPLAGGPYEQYF

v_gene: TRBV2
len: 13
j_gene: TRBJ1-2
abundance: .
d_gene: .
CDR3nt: TGTGCCAGCAGTGGGTCTCCTAACTATGGCTACACCTTC
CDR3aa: CASSGSPNYGYTF

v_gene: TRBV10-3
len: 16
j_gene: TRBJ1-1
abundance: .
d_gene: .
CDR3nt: TGTGCCATCAGTCCACGGGACACCTCAGCTCGGACTGAAGCTTTCTTT
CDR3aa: CAISPRDTSARTEAFF

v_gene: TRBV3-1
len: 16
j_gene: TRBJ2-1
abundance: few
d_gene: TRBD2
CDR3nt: TGTGCCAGCAGCACCAATGGGGGGGGGACCTACAATGAGCAGTTCTTC
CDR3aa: CASSTNGGGTYNEQFF

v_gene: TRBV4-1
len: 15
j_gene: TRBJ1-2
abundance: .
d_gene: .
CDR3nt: TGCGCCAGCAGCCAAGAGGTCCTAGGGAGTTATGGCTACACCTTC
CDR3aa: CASSQEVLGSYGYTF

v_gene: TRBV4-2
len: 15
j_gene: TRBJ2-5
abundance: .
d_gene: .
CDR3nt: TGTGCCAGCAGCCAAGAGTCTAGCGCCCAAGAGACCCAGTACTTC
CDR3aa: CASSQESSAQETQYF

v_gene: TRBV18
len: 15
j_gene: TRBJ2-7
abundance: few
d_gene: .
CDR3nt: TGTGCCAGCTCACCGATCCGGGACGGAGCCTACGAGCAGTACTTC
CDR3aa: CASSPIRDGAYEQYF